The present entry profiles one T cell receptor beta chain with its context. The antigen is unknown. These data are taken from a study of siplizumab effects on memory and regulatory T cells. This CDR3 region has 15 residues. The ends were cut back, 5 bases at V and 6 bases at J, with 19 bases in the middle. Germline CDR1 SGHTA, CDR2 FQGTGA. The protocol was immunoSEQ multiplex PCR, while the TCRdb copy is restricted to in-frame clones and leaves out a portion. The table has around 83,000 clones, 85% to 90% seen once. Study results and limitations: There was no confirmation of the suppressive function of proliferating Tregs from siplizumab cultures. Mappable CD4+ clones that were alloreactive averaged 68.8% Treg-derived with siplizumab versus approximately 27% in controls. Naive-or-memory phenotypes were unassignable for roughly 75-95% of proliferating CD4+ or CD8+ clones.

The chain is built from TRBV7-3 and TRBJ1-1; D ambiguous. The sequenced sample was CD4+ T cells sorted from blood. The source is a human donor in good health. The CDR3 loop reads CASSPDRGKTSEAFF. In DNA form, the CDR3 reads TGTGCCAGCAGCCCGGACCGAGGGAAAACTTCTGAAGCTTTCTTT.